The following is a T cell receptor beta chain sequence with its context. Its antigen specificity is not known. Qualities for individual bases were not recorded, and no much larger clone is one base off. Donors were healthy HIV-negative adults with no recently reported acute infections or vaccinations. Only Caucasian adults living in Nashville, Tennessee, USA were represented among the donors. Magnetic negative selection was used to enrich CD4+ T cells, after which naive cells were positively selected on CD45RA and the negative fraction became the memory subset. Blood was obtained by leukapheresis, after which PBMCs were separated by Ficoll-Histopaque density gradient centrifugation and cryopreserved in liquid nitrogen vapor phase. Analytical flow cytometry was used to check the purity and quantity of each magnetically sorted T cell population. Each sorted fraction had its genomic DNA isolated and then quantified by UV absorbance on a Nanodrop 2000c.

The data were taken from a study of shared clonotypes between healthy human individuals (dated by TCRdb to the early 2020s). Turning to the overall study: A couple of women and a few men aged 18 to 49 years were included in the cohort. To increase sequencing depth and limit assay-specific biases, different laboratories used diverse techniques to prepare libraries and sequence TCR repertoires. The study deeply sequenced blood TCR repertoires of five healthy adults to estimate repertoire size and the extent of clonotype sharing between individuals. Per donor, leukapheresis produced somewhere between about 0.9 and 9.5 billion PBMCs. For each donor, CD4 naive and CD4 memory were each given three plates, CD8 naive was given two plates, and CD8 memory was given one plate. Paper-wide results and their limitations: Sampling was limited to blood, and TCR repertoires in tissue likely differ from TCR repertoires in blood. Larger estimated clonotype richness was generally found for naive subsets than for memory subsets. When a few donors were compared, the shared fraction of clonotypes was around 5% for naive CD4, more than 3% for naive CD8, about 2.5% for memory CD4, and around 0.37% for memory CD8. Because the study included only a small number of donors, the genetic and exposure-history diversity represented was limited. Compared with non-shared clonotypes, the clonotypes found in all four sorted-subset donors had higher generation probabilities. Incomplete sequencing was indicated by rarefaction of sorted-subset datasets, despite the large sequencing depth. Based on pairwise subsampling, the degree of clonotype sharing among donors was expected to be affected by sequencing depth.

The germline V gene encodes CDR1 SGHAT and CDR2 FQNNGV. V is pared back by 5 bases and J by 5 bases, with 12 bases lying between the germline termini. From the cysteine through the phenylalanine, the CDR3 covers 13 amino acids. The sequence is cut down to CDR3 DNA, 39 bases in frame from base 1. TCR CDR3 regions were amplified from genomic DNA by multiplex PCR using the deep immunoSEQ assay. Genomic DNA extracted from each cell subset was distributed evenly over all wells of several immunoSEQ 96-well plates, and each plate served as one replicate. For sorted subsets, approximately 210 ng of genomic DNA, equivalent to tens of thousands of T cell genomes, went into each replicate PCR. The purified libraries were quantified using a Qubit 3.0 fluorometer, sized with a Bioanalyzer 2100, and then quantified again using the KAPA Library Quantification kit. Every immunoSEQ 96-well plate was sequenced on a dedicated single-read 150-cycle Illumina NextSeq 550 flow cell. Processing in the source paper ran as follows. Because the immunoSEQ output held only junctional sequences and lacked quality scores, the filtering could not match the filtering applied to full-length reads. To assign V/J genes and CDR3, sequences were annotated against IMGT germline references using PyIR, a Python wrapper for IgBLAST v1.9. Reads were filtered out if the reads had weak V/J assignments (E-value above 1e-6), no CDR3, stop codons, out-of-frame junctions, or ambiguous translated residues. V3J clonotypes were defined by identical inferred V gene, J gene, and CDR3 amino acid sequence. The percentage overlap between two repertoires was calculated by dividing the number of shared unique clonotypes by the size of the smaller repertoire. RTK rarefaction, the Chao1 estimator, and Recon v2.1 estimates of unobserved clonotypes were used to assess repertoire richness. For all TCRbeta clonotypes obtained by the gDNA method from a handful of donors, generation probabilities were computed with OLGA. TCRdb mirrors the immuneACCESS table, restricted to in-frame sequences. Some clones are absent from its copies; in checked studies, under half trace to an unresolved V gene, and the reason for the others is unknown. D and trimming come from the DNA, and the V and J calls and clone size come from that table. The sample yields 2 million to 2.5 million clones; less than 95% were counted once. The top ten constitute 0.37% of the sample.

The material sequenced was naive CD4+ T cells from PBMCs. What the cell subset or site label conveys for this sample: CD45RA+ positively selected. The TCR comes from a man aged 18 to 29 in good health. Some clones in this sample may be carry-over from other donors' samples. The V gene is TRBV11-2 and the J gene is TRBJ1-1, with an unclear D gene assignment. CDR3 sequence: CASSPSWSTEAFF. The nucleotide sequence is TGTGCCAGCAGCCCCTCTTGGTCGACTGAAGCTTTCTTT.